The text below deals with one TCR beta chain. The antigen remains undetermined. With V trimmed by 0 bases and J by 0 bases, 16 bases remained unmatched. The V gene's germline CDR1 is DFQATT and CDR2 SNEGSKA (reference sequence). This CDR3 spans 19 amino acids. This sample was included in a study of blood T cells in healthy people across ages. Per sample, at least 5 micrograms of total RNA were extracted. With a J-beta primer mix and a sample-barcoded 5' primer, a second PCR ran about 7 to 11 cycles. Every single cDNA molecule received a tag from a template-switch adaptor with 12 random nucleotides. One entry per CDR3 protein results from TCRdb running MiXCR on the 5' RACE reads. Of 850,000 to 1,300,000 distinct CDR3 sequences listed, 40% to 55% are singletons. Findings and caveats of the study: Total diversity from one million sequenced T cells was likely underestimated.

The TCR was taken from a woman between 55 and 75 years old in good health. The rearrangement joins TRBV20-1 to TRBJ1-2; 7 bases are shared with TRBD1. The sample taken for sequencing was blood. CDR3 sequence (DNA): TGCAGTGCTAGAGATCATCGACCACGGACAGGCCTAGCTAACTATGGCTACACCTTC. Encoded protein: CSARDHRPRTGLANYGYTF.